This T cell receptor (beta chain) was recovered during a study of read filtering for tumor transcriptome and immune sequencing. Study-wide background: DNase treatment preceded whole-transcriptome library preparation.

Molecular barcoded adaptors covering alpha/delta and beta/gamma chains were used on around 400 ng RNA. MiXCR, run by TCRdb on the reads, gives a single entry per CDR3 protein. This repertoire shows around 41,000 distinct CDR3 sequences, around 15% found once; its top ten account for roughly 18%. The germline V gene encodes CDR1 MGHRA and CDR2 YSYEKL. Trimming took 2 bases from V and 6 from J, leaving 11 bases between them. There are 14 residues in the CDR3. This clonotype appeared many times. Its specificity is not known. Study-level findings and limits: Dropping single-read clonotypes raised IR-seq and RNA-seq shared-clonotype correlation.

The rearrangement uses TRBV4-1 and TRBJ1-5, with unresolved D. Source material: a population of CD138-negative cells sorted from bone marrow. This sequence originates from a donor aged 40 or older with multiple myeloma. CDR3 coding DNA: TGCGCCAGCAGCCAACTCCCCGTTGGTCAGCCCCAGCATTTT. Translating gives CASSQLPVGQPQHF.